The 2 T cell receptor beta chains below come from one sample, sequenced in a study of cytomegalovirus exposure and HLA in healthy donors. In the PCR, 60 Vbeta and 13 Jbeta primers were used. Some clones are missing from TCRdb's copy, which holds only in-frame ones; the method was immunoSEQ multiplex PCR. The sample carries fewer than 250,000 clones, around 75% recorded once. Specimen: PBMCs. Every receptor here comes from a male donor in good health and CMV-seropositive.

This chain links TRBV7-2 with TRBJ2-1; a possible D gene is TRBD2 (6 bases). V lost 6 bases to trimming and J lost 8 bases, with 11 bases between them. This CDR3 is built from 12 residues. Germline V gene sequence: CDR1 SGHTA, CDR2 FQGNSA. The CDR3 DNA is TGTGCCAGCAGGAAACCGGGGGATGAGCAGTTCTTC. Amino acid sequence: CASRKPGDEQFF.

The rearrangement links TRBV9 to TRBJ1-1; D is unclear. The CDR3 consists of 12 residues. Germline CDR1 reads SGDLS; CDR2 reads YYNGEE. V gave up 0 bases and J gave up 3 bases, with 3 bases separating them. In nucleotides, the CDR3 is TGTGCCAGCAGCGTAGGAGACACTGAAGCTTTCTTT. The encoded protein is CASSVGDTEAFF.